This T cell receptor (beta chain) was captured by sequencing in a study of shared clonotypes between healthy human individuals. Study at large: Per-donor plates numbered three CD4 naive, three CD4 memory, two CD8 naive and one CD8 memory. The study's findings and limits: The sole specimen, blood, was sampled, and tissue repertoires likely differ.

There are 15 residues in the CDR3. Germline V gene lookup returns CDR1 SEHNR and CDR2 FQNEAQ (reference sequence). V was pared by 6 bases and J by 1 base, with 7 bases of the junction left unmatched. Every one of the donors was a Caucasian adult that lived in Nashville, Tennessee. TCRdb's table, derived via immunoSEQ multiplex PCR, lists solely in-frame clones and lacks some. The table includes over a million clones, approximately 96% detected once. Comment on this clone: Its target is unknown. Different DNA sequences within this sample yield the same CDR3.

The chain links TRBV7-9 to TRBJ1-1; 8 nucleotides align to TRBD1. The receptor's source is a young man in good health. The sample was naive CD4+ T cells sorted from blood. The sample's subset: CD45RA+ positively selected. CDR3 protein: CASSSPGTGNTEAFF. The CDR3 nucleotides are TGTGCCAGCAGTTCCCCCGGGACAGGGAACACTGAAGCTTTCTTT.